This TCR beta chain was retrieved from a study of shared clonotypes between healthy human individuals (dated by TCRdb to between 2020 and 2021). With regard to the full study: Three men and two women, aged 18 to 49 years, made up the cohort. To estimate repertoire size and how much clonotypes are shared between individuals, the study performed deep sequencing of blood TCR repertoires from five healthy adults. Different laboratories and diverse techniques were used to prepare libraries and sequence TCR repertoires, to increase sequencing depth and limit assay-specific biases. Between about 0.85 and 8.9 billion PBMCs per donor were obtained by leukapheresis.

Comment on this clone: Its target antigen remains unknown. Base qualities are not at hand, and no much larger clone is one base apart.

Healthy HIV-negative adults with no recently reported acute infections or vaccinations were included as donors. All donors were Caucasian adults living in Nashville, Tennessee, USA. In the unsorted samples, 85 million to 100 million PBMCs were counted, and genomic DNA was extracted using the QIAamp DNA Blood Mini kit. Blood was collected by leukapheresis, and PBMCs were isolated by Ficoll-Histopaque density gradient centrifugation and then cryopreserved in liquid nitrogen vapor phase. TCR CDR3 regions were amplified from genomic DNA by multiplex PCR using the deep immunoSEQ assay. Extracted genomic DNA from each cell subset was spread evenly across all wells of several immunoSEQ 96-well plates, with each plate serving as a replicate. Each replicate PCR for unsorted PBMC received approximately 0.3 ug genomic DNA, equal to around 30,000 T cell genomes. Genomic DNA from unsorted PBMC was sequenced over ten immunoSEQ deep assay plates. Purified libraries were quantified with a Qubit 3.0 fluorometer, sized on a Bioanalyzer 2100, and re-quantified with the KAPA Library Quantification kit. A separate single-read 150-cycle Illumina NextSeq 550 flow cell was used to sequence each immunoSEQ 96-well plate. Per the original workflow: Because the immunoSEQ output included only junctional sequences and no quality scores, the filtering could not be the same as the filtering used for full-length reads. To assign V/J genes and CDR3, sequences were annotated against IMGT germline references using PyIR, a Python wrapper for IgBLAST v1.9. Reads were removed for weak V/J assignments (E-value above 1e-6), missing CDR3, stop codons, out-of-frame junctions, or ambiguous translated residues. V3J clonotypes were defined as sequences sharing an identical inferred V gene, J gene, and CDR3 amino acid sequence. Percentage overlap between repertoires was computed as shared unique clonotypes divided by the size of the smaller repertoire. Richness of each repertoire was evaluated using RTK rarefaction, the Chao1 estimator, and Recon v2.1 estimates of unobserved clonotypes. TCRdb limited this immuneACCESS table to in-frame rearrangements with V and J called. A share of clones is missing; checked studies link under half to unresolved V genes, and the rest is unexplained. The V and J calls and clone size come from that table; D and trimming were worked out from the DNA. In this sample the table shows a few hundred thousand clones, roughly 80% of which occur a single time. In total, the top ten clones hold 12% of the sample.

Overall study outcomes, separate from this receptor: The genetic and exposure-history diversity represented was limited by the small number of donors. Sampling was restricted to blood, and TCR repertoires in tissue are likely to differ from TCR repertoires in blood. Pairwise subsampling indicated that sequencing depth was expected to affect the degree of clonotype sharing among donors.

The TCR comes from a woman aged 35 to 49 in good health. Some clones in this sample may be carry-over from other donors' samples. The sequencing sample was made of PBMCs.

CDR3 reads: CASSPGQNEKLFF. The DNA sequence is TGTGCCAGCTCACCAGGACAGAATGAAAAACTGTTTTTT. This receptor chain uses TRBV18 and TRBJ1-4; the D region possibly corresponds to TRBD1 (6 bases align). V is pared back by 2 bases and J by 5 bases, with 6 bases lying between the germline termini. Including cysteine and phenylalanine, the CDR3 has 13 amino acids. Only the CDR3 region is kept as DNA, spanning 39 bases read in frame from base 1. CDR1 and CDR2 are drawn from the germline V gene: KGHSH, LQKENI. The reference TRBV18 and TRBJ1-4 proteins fill in what lies around the CDR3, so the full variable domain reads NAGVMQNPRHLVRRRGQEARLRCSPMKGHSHVYWYRQLPEEGLKFMVYLQKENIIDESGMPKERFSAEFPKEGPSILRIQQVVRGDSAAYFCASSPGQNEKLFFGSGTQLSVL.